The rows below give T cell receptor beta chains drawn from one sample of a study of T cell repertoires in cytomegalovirus infection. TCRdb reprocessed the reads via MiXCR and lists one record per CDR3 protein. The sample consists of some 220,000 distinct CDR3 sequences, 10% to 15% of them appearing once. Sequencing was done on a sample of PBMCs. These receptors were taken from a human donor in good health (CMV status not recorded). Some clones in this sample may be carry-over from other donors' samples. The CDR3 runs from the conserved cysteine through the conserved F or W. D genes are given only for firm matches. Where a row states a size, it is once, few, many or the class of an expanded clone; other rows omit it.

clone_size	d_call	cdr3_length	v_call	j_call	cdr3_aa	cdr3_nt
many	NA	12	TRBV19	TRBJ1-5	CASSWSNQPQHF	TGTGCCAGTAGCTGGAGCAATCAGCCCCAGCATTTT
many	TRBD2	16	TRBV7-2	TRBJ2-3	CASSSPGGGYTDTQYF	TGTGCCAGCAGCTCTCCTGGCGGGGGGTATACAGATACGCAGTATTTT
few	NA	11	TRBV28	TRBJ2-7	CASRHGIAGFF	TGTGCCAGCAGACACGGAATCGCTGGGTTCTTC
few	NA	14	TRBV7-2	TRBJ2-1	CASSLVMGGNEQFF	TGTGCCAGCAGCTTAGTTATGGGAGGCAATGAGCAGTTCTTC
NA	NA	11	TRBV20-1	TRBJ2-1	CSATSGNEQFF	TGCAGTGCTACAAGCGGCAATGAGCAGTTCTTC
few	NA	14	TRBV19	TRBJ1-1	CASSISSGNTEAFF	TGTGCCAGTAGTATTTCATCGGGGAACACTGAAGCTTTCTTT
NA	NA	13	TRBV12-3/TRBV12-4	TRBJ1-1	CASSLKRGTEAFF	TGTGCCAGCAGTTTGAAGCGGGGCACTGAAGCTTTCTTT
many	TRBD2	17	TRBV7-2	TRBJ2-3	CASSLAGRGAGTDTQYF	TGTGCCAGCAGCTTAGCGGGGCGGGGGGCGGGCACAGATACGCAGTATTTT
many	TRBD2	15	TRBV6-1	TRBJ2-1	CASSDGLAGYNEQFF	TGTGCCAGCAGTGATGGGCTAGCGGGGTACAATGAGCAGTTCTTC
NA	NA	15	TRBV9	TRBJ2-1	CASSVEGRAWTEQFF	TGTGCCAGCAGCGTAGAGGGCAGGGCATGGACTGAGCAGTTCTTC
many	TRBD1	15	TRBV19	TRBJ1-4	CASSALGTGNEKLFF	TGTGCCAGTAGTGCCCTCGGGACAGGGAATGAAAAACTGTTTTTT
many	TRBD2	16	TRBV7-2	TRBJ2-5	CASSLVGTSGSETQYF	TGTGCCAGCAGCTTAGTAGGGACTAGCGGGTCGGAGACCCAGTACTTC
NA	NA	15	TRBV29-1	TRBJ2-3	CSVEESGGGTDTQYF	TGCAGCGTTGAAGAATCGGGTGGAGGCACAGATACGCAGTATTTT
many	NA	14	TRBV12-3/TRBV12-4	TRBJ1-1	CASSLGLGNTEAFF	TGTGCCAGCAGTTTAGGTTTGGGGAACACTGAAGCTTTCTTT
few	NA	12	TRBV29-1	TRBJ2-7	CSVRATVYEQYF	TGCAGCGTTAGAGCTACTGTCTACGAGCAGTACTTC
few	NA	14	TRBV7-3	TRBJ2-2	CASSSLRDTGELFF	TGTGCCAGCAGCTCACTCAGGGACACCGGGGAGCTGTTTTTT
NA	NA	14	TRBV6-6	TRBJ2-5	CASSYSGNQETQYF	TGTGCCAGCAGTTACTCCGGGAACCAAGAGACCCAGTACTTC
few	NA	17	TRBV4-2	TRBJ1-3	CASSQVPGGVSGNTIYF	TGTGCCAGCAGCCAAGTCCCGGGGGGGGTTTCTGGAAACACCATATATTTT
many	NA	15	TRBV6-2/TRBV6-3	TRBJ2-1	CASSPVQVAYNEQFF	TGTGCCAGCAGCCCCGTGCAGGTAGCCTACAATGAGCAGTTCTTC
NA	TRBD1	13	TRBV5-6	TRBJ2-4	CASRQGTKNIQYF	TGTGCCAGCAGACAGGGGACCAAAAACATTCAGTACTTC
few	TRBD2	17	TRBV7-9	TRBJ2-3	CASSRPGTSGSWDTQYF	TGTGCCAGCAGCCGACCTGGGACTAGCGGCTCCTGGGATACGCAGTATTTT
many	TRBD1	16	TRBV7-9	TRBJ2-1	CASSLNGGTGDNEQFF	TGTGCCAGCAGCTTAAACGGAGGGACAGGGGACAATGAGCAGTTCTTC
NA	TRBD2	14	TRBV28	TRBJ2-7	CASSSPGRVHEQYF	TGTGCCAGCAGTTCCCCGGGGAGGGTCCACGAGCAGTACTTC
many	NA	14	TRBV12-3/TRBV12-4	TRBJ1-1	CASSLMGGKAEAFF	TGTGCCAGCAGTTTAATGGGGGGAAAGGCTGAAGCTTTCTTT
many	NA	14	TRBV7-2	TRBJ2-3	CASSLEWGTDTQYF	TGTGCCAGCAGCTTAGAATGGGGCACAGATACGCAGTATTTT
many	NA	14	TRBV7-2	TRBJ1-1	CASSFNRDNTEAFF	TGTGCCAGCAGCTTCAACCGGGATAACACTGAAGCTTTCTTT
many	NA	15	TRBV6-6	TRBJ2-5	CASSYSNGYQETQYF	TGTGCCAGCAGTTACTCGAACGGATACCAAGAGACCCAGTACTTC
many	NA	15	TRBV12-5	TRBJ1-3	CASGLIRDGGNTIYF	TGTGCTAGTGGTTTGATCCGGGACGGTGGAAACACCATATATTTT
NA	NA	14	TRBV2	TRBJ2-3	CASSEAFGTDTQYF	TGTGCCAGCAGTGAAGCGTTCGGGACAGATACGCAGTATTTT
many	NA	13	TRBV7-9	TRBJ1-1	CASSFIVGGEAFF	TGTGCCAGCAGCTTCATAGTCGGGGGTGAAGCTTTCTTT
few	NA	16	TRBV14	TRBJ1-6	CASSQDHGAENSPLHF	TGTGCCAGCAGCCAAGATCACGGGGCGGAAAATTCACCCCTCCACTTT
many	TRBD1	15	TRBV7-2	TRBJ1-1	CASSLSAQGGTEAFF	TGTGCCAGCAGCCTAAGTGCACAGGGGGGTACTGAAGCTTTCTTT
many	NA	14	TRBV7-2	TRBJ2-5	CASSLGQHQETQYF	TGTGCCAGCAGCTTAGGGCAGCACCAAGAGACCCAGTACTTC
few	NA	16	TRBV9	TRBJ2-1	CASSVSPGGGHNEQFF	TGTGCCAGCAGCGTATCTCCTGGCGGGGGCCACAATGAGCAGTTCTTC
few	NA	15	TRBV11-2	TRBJ2-5	CASSQRRNEGETQYF	TGTGCCAGCAGCCAACGGAGGAATGAAGGGGAGACCCAGTACTTC
many	NA	15	TRBV28	TRBJ2-1	CASKGHRAGYNEQFF	TGTGCCAGCAAGGGTCATCGGGCCGGTTACAATGAGCAGTTCTTC
many	NA	14	TRBV2	TRBJ2-1	CASSEVRERNEQFF	TGTGCCAGCAGTGAAGTCCGGGAAAGGAATGAGCAGTTCTTC
many	NA	14	TRBV5-1	TRBJ1-1	CASSRTGENTEAFF	TGCGCCAGCAGCCGCACCGGGGAGAACACTGAAGCTTTCTTT
few	TRBD1	14	TRBV12-3/TRBV12-4	TRBJ1-4	CASRATGADEKLFF	TGTGCCAGCAGGGCGACAGGGGCGGATGAAAAACTGTTTTTT
NA	NA	14	TRBV6-6	TRBJ1-1	CASRANNQNTEAFF	TGTGCCAGCAGGGCAAATAACCAGAACACTGAAGCTTTCTTT
many	TRBD1	15	TRBV27	TRBJ2-1	CASSLDRGPYNEQFF	TGTGCCAGCAGCTTAGACAGGGGGCCCTACAATGAGCAGTTCTTC
many	NA	15	TRBV7-2	TRBJ1-3	CASSLSSRSGNTIYF	TGTGCCAGCAGCCTGTCGAGCCGTTCTGGAAACACCATATATTTT
many	NA	16	TRBV6-5	TRBJ1-1	CASSPRRLGMNTEAFF	TGTGCCAGCAGCCCTAGGAGGTTGGGGATGAACACTGAAGCTTTCTTT
NA	TRBD1	20	TRBV7-9	TRBJ1-4	CASSLVPGTVRRSFAEKLFF	TGTGCCAGCAGCTTAGTACCCGGGACAGTAAGGCGGTCCTTCGCCGAAAAACTGTTTTTT
few	NA	17	TRBV9	TRBJ1-2	CASRPGSSQGSPYGYTF	TGTGCCAGCAGACCGGGGTCCTCACAGGGAAGTCCCTATGGCTACACCTTC
many	NA	10	TRBV2	TRBJ2-1	CASRGDSQFF	TGTGCCAGCAGAGGGGACTCGCAGTTCTTC
many	NA	12	TRBV7-2	TRBJ2-7	CASSLVRAEQYF	TGTGCCAGCAGCTTGGTAAGGGCCGAGCAGTACTTC
many	NA	15	TRBV12-3/TRBV12-4	TRBJ1-1	CASSLVAVLGTEAFF	TGTGCCAGCAGTTTAGTGGCGGTTCTGGGTACTGAAGCTTTCTTT
many	TRBD1	17	TRBV28	TRBJ2-3	CASNPGGASFSTDTQYF	TGTGCCAGCAACCCAGGGGGCGCCTCTTTTTCTACAGATACGCAGTATTTT
NA	NA	13	TRBV29-1	TRBJ2-3	CSVGAGRPDTQYF	TGCAGCGTTGGGGCAGGGAGGCCAGATACGCAGTATTTT
many	TRBD1	14	TRBV7-9	TRBJ2-5	CASSFDRVRFDQYF	TGTGCCAGCAGCTTCGACAGGGTCCGCTTTGACCAGTACTTC
NA	NA	12	TRBV3-1	TRBJ1-1	CASSQWTREAFF	TGTGCCAGCAGCCAATGGACCCGTGAAGCTTTCTTT
many	NA	14	TRBV7-9	TRBJ2-7	CASSLSGNPYEQYF	TGTGCCAGCAGCTTATCAGGGAACCCCTACGAGCAGTACTTC
NA	NA	12	TRBV6-2/TRBV6-3	TRBJ1-1	CASSFLIDRAFF	TGTGCCAGCAGTTTCCTAATCGACAGAGCTTTCTTT
many	TRBD1	17	TRBV6-6	TRBJ2-1	CASSYSRAGQGLHEQFF	TGTGCCAGCAGTTACTCGAGGGCCGGACAGGGGCTCCATGAGCAGTTCTTC
many	NA	13	TRBV12-3/TRBV12-4	TRBJ2-3	CASSARSTDTQYF	TGTGCCAGCAGCGCTAGATCCACAGATACGCAGTATTTT
few	NA	15	TRBV6-4	TRBJ1-2	CASTPEGGEAYGYTF	TGTGCCAGCACCCCCGAGGGAGGAGAGGCCTATGGCTACACCTTC